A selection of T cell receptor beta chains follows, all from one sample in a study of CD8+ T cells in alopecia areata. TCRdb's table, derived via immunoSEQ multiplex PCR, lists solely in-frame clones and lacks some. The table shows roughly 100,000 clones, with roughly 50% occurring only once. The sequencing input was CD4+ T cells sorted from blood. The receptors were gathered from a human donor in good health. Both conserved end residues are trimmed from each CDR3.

ASSERATDEKLF,TRBV2,TRBJ1-4
ASSLGWGEKLF,TRBV7-9,TRBJ1-4
AWSGSGGELF,TRBV30,TRBJ2-2
ASSERQGVGYGYT,TRBV25-1,TRBJ1-2
ASSIRYSNQPQH,TRBV19,TRBJ1-5
ASSRREQNTEAF,TRBV6-1,TRBJ1-1
SVRISGETQY,TRBV29-1,TRBJ2-5
ASSGGTAGYSNQPQH,TRBV6-1,TRBJ1-5
SVDGSTDTQY,TRBV29-1,TRBJ2-3
ASSSTGPSNQPQH,TRBV5-7,TRBJ1-5
ASSLEQSQTGELF,TRBV5-1,TRBJ2-2
AWSVVGAGVPEAF,TRBV30,TRBJ1-1
STHTGGKDTEAF,TRBV29-1,TRBJ1-1
SAERDTNYGYT,TRBV29-1,TRBJ1-2
ASSPGQEYNSPLH,TRBV18,TRBJ1-6
SARGRGDQY,TRBV20-1,TRBJ2-5
ASSLPGTGYGYT,TRBV5-6,TRBJ1-2
AWSVGEETQY,TRBV30,TRBJ2-5
ASSLDSSTDTQY,TRBV5-4,TRBJ2-3
ASSEGASGGPRAYEQY,TRBV25-1,TRBJ2-7
ASASGTTGNTIY,TRBV6-5,TRBJ1-3
SVEPGQGPETQY,TRBV29-1,TRBJ2-5
ASSLTNTQY,TRBV5-6,TRBJ2-3